This TCR beta chain was sequenced in a study of blood T cell repertoires in COVID-19. As for the study in general: There were acute and convalescent COVID-19 samples, and they came from the United States, Italy and Spain.

Methods used by the authors: Amplification from reference gene primers served as the basis for estimated nucleated cell counts. The table came from immunoSEQ multiplex PCR; TCRdb's copy has only in-frame clones and leaves some out. That table supplies the V and J calls and clone size; D and trimming were determined from the DNA. Of 250,000 to 350,000 clones listed, more than 80% are singletons. The CDR3 consists of 15 residues. Per germline, CDR1 GTSNPN and CDR2 SVGIG (reference sequence). Trimming shortened V by 0 bases and J by 13 bases, and 19 bases separated the two germline ends. This receptor was identified in a woman aged 30 to 39 with active or convalescent COVID-19. The chain links TRBV30 to TRBJ1-6; D unclear. Sample: peripheral blood. CDR3 protein: CAWSVPPESSSPLHF. CDR3 DNA sequence: TGTGCCTGGAGTGTCCCGCCAGAAAGTTCGTCCCCCCTCCACTTT.